The subject of this entry is one T cell receptor (beta chain). Its antigen is undetermined. The data derive from a study of cytomegalovirus exposure and HLA in healthy donors. Points from the study as a whole: A later analysis revealed that TCR association rates differed between HLA loci, peaking at DRB1 and bottoming out at HLA-C. Available immune exposure information was restricted to CMV serostatus only. Further analysis, carried out later, found HLA-associated TCR beta chains more clonally expanded than equally common other chains. Roughly even sequencing depth across donors was the assumption behind the presence/absence analyses.

In the PCR, 60 Vbeta and 13 Jbeta primers were used. Assay: immunoSEQ multiplex PCR; the TCRdb copy retains only in-frame clones and omits some. This table has 200,000 to 250,000 clones, 75% appearing once. V lost 6 bases and J lost 4; bases outside the gene matches: 11. Per germline, CDR1 MNHEY and CDR2 SVGAGI. CDR3 length: 15 amino acids. This chain connects TRBV6-5 to TRBJ1-2; 7 bases line up with TRBD1. The source is a woman aged 30 to 39 in good health and CMV-seronegative. Source material: PBMCs. The CDR3 reads CASRPHRDSTYGYTF. The CDR3 coding sequence is TGTGCCAGCAGGCCCCACCGGGACAGTACCTATGGCTACACCTTC.